This is a list of T cell receptor beta chains from one sample in a study of blood T cell repertoires in COVID-19. The repertoire was sequenced with immunoSEQ multiplex PCR; TCRdb's copy has only in-frame clones and lacks some. The table records approximately 280,000 clones, approximately 90% of them present only once. The sequencing input was peripheral blood. The receptors originated from a man in his forties with acute or convalescent COVID-19. The CDR3 runs from the conserved cysteine through the conserved F or W. The D gene is left open where the match is weak. Only part of the rows carry a size: once, few, many, or a class if the clone is expanded.

>-|TRBJ2-7|TRBV5-1|15|TRBD1
CASSPQTGNPYEQYF
TGCGCCAGCAGCCCCCAGACAGGGAACCCCTACGAGCAGTACTTC
>-|TRBJ2-7|TRBV5-4|13|TRBD2
CASSFTSGGEQYF
TGTGCCAGCAGCTTTACTTCGGGGGGGGAGCAGTACTTC
>-|TRBJ2-1|TRBV29-1|15|-
CSVEGRRAIYNEQFF
TGCAGCGTTGAAGGTCGCAGGGCAATCTACAATGAGCAGTTCTTC
>-|TRBJ2-7|TRBV30|13|-
CAWSPVEGSEQYF
TGTGCCTGGAGCCCCGTGGAGGGAAGCGAGCAGTACTTC
>-|TRBJ2-3|TRBV3-1/TRBV3-2|19|TRBD2
CASSQDTVLAGGQVDTQYF
TGTGCCAGCAGCCAAGATACGGTGCTAGCGGGGGGGCAGGTAGATACGCAGTATTTT
>-|TRBJ1-2|TRBV6-2/TRBV6-3|15|-
CASSYPSLGRYGYTF
TGTGCCAGCAGTTACCCCTCCTTAGGGAGATATGGCTACACCTTC
>-|TRBJ2-7|TRBV24-1|15|TRBD1
CATSDPRDRSYEQYF
TGTGCCACCAGTGATCCCCGGGACAGATCCTACGAGCAGTACTTC
>-|TRBJ1-6|TRBV7-3|14|-
CASKTEPGNSPLHF
TGTGCCAGCAAAACAGAACCAGGGAATTCACCCCTCCACTTT
>-|TRBJ2-7|TRBV9|14|TRBD2
CASSAGTSGYEQYF
TGTGCCAGCAGTGCCGGGACTAGCGGTTACGAGCAGTACTTC
>-|TRBJ2-3|TRBV29-1|14|TRBD2
CSVGIGGRSDTQYF
TGCAGCGTTGGGATCGGGGGGAGGTCAGATACGCAGTATTTT
>-|TRBJ1-1|TRBV10-2|11|-
CASTPGGEAFF
TGCGCCAGCACCCCCGGGGGGGAGGCTTTCTTT
>-|TRBJ2-1|TRBV5-1|15|-
CASSLGGGSYNEQFF
TGCGCCAGCAGCTTGGGGGGAGGATCCTACAATGAGCAGTTCTTC
>-|TRBJ2-7|TRBV5-5|16|TRBD1
CASSQQTRTGFGRQYF
TGTGCCAGCAGCCAACAGACCCGGACAGGATTCGGTAGGCAGTACTTC
>-|TRBJ1-2|TRBV5-6|15|TRBD1
CASSLEGTGESGYTF
TGTGCCAGCAGCTTGGAGGGGACAGGGGAGAGTGGCTACACCTTC
>-|TRBJ1-1|TRBV10-3|12|-
CATRDFNTEAFF
TGTGCCACCCGGGACTTCAACACTGAAGCTTTCTTT
>-|TRBJ1-1|TRBV7-3|18|-
CASSSVGVGPEMNTEAFF
TGTGCCAGCAGCTCCGTCGGGGTAGGCCCCGAAATGAACACTGAAGCTTTCTTT
>-|TRBJ2-3|TRBV10-3|18|-
CAISESPGRSPDPDTQYF
TGTGCCATCAGTGAGTCCCCGGGGAGATCCCCAGATCCAGATACGCAGTATTTT
>-|TRBJ1-6|TRBV5-1|15|TRBD1
CASSFGQGQYSPLHF
TGCGCCAGCAGCTTTGGGCAGGGACAGTATTCACCCCTCCACTTT
>-|TRBJ1-1|TRBV3-1/TRBV3-2|12|-
CASSLRGTEAFF
TGTGCCAGCAGCCTCAGGGGAACTGAAGCTTTCTTT
>-|TRBJ1-1|TRBV5-4|12|-
CASSGKNTEAFF
TGTGCCAGCAGTGGCAAGAACACTGAAGCTTTCTTT
>-|TRBJ1-4|TRBV5-1|17|-
CASSLQAALATNEKLFF
TGCGCCAGCAGCTTACAGGCCGCACTTGCAACTAATGAAAAACTGTTTTTT
>-|TRBJ1-2|TRBV3-1/TRBV3-2|15|TRBD1
CASSQGTGGIYGYTF
TGTGCCAGCAGCCAAGGCACAGGGGGCATCTATGGCTACACCTTC
>-|TRBJ1-6|TRBV9|13|-
CASSVGSSSPLHF
TGTGCCAGCAGCGTAGGGAGTAGTTCACCCCTCCACTTT
>-|TRBJ1-2|TRBV3-1/TRBV3-2|14|-
CASSQVGGYYGYTF
TGTGCCAGCAGCCAAGTTGGAGGATACTATGGCTACACCTTC
>-|TRBJ1-1|TRBV28|14|-
CASSERGENTEAFF
TGTGCCAGCAGTGAACGGGGGGAGAACACTGAAGCTTTCTTT
>-|TRBJ1-2|TRBV5-1|13|-
CASSLDTNYGYTF
TGCGCCAGCAGCTTGGACACTAACTATGGCTACACCTTC
>-|TRBJ1-6|TRBV11-2|15|-
CASSLDGVAGSPLHF
TGTGCCAGCAGCTTAGATGGCGTCGCGGGGTCACCCCTCCACTTT
>-|TRBJ1-1|TRBV7-9|13|-
CASSLAIPTEAFF
TGTGCCAGCAGCTTAGCCATCCCCACTGAAGCTTTCTTT
>-|TRBJ1-2|TRBV5-1|17|TRBD1
CASSLGLTGANVYGYTF
TGCGCCAGCAGCTTGGGATTGACAGGGGCCAACGTCTATGGCTACACCTTC
>-|TRBJ1-1|TRBV5-6|14|-
CASSWGTANTEAFF
TGTGCCAGCAGCTGGGGCACTGCGAACACTGAAGCTTTCTTT
>-|TRBJ2-7|TRBV15|15|TRBD1
CATSTWTGRGYEQYF
TGTGCCACCAGCACCTGGACAGGGAGAGGGTACGAGCAGTACTTC
>-|TRBJ2-1|TRBV11-2|15|TRBD1
CASSSGQGIWNEQFF
TGTGCCAGCAGCTCGGGACAGGGTATTTGGAATGAGCAGTTCTTC
>-|TRBJ1-2|TRBV6-5|13|-
CASSTTGAYGYTF
TGTGCCAGCAGTACTACAGGAGCCTATGGCTACACCTTC
>once|TRBJ2-1|TRBV3-1/TRBV3-2|18|TRBD1
CASSPNEGTGGRWNEQFF
TGTGCCAGCAGCCCAAATGAGGGGACAGGGGGCCGGTGGAATGAGCAGTTCTTC
>-|TRBJ2-1|TRBV4-1|17|-
CASSQDQRGPPINEQFF
TGCGCCAGCAGCCAAGATCAAAGGGGTCCCCCCATTAATGAGCAGTTCTTC
>-|TRBJ1-2|TRBV14|15|-
CASSQVMDSLYGYTF
TGTGCCAGCAGCCAAGTCATGGACAGCCTCTATGGCTACACCTTC
>once|TRBJ2-2|TRBV2|14|TRBD2
CASARLAGFGELFF
TGTGCCAGCGCGCGACTAGCGGGTTTCGGGGAGCTGTTTTTT
>-|TRBJ1-2|TRBV27|13|-
CASSFEGAGGYTF
TGTGCCAGCAGTTTTGAAGGGGCGGGGGGCTACACCTTC
>-|TRBJ1-1|TRBV6-5|14|-
CASSYTRVVTEAFF
TGTGCCAGCAGTTACACGAGAGTGGTGACTGAAGCTTTCTTT
>-|TRBJ1-1|TRBV30|14|-
CAWSEGRANTEAFF
TGTGCCTGGAGTGAGGGCAGGGCCAACACTGAAGCTTTCTTT
>-|TRBJ2-7|TRBV12-5|17|-
CASGLTLGHRSSYEQYF
TGTGCTAGTGGTTTGACCCTTGGGCACCGATCCTCCTACGAGCAGTACTTC